This T cell receptor beta chain emerged from a study of cytomegalovirus exposure and HLA in healthy donors. The overall study: An earlier analysis found around 120 million unique TCR beta sequences from 150 million to 200 million T cells.

V gave up 3 bases and J gave up 4 bases; unmatched junction bases: 9. CDR3 length: 17 residues. From germline, CDR1 is LGHNA and CDR2 YSLEER. On this clone: Antigen specificity is unknown.

Study-wide findings and caveats: Sequencing depth across donors, presence/absence analyses assumed, was roughly uniform. As a later analysis revealed, the rate of TCR association differed by HLA locus, with DRB1 most and HLA-C fewest.

In the PCR, 60 Vbeta and 13 Jbeta primers were used. TCRdb's copy holds only in-frame clones and misses some; the assay was immunoSEQ multiplex PCR. The sample lists some 110,000 clones; about 81% were seen once. The TCR originated in a woman aged 25 to 39 in good health and CMV-seronegative. The specimen sequenced was PBMCs. This chain uses TRBV4-3 with TRBJ2-3, with 11 bases identical to TRBD2. The CDR3 protein is CASSQRKTSGIADTQYF. As DNA, the CDR3 is TGCGCCAGCAGCCAGAGAAAGACTAGCGGGATTGCAGATACGCAGTATTTT.